This note documents a single T cell receptor beta chain sequence. The antigen is unknown. The entry originates in a study of CD8 T cells in ankylosing spondylitis. J gave up 3 bases and V 2 bases, and 1 base lay outside the gene matches. The CDR3 is 15 amino acids. Germline-derived CDR1 and CDR2 are SGHDT and YYEEEE. Scientists made TCR beta libraries using quantitative 5'-RACE with molecular barcodes. Using its own MiXCR run on the 5' RACE reads, TCRdb lists one record per CDR3 protein. The data contain hundreds of thousands of distinct CDR3 sequences, around 18% of them singletons. General study points: In the blood and synovial fluid of reactive arthritis, some motif variants had been previously reported. Disease-linked clones reportedly concentrated significantly in matched ankylosing spondylitis synovial fluid. With a CD8+ phenotype, disease-linked clones were relatively rare in peripheral blood. Blood of patients with ankylosing spondylitis appeared to be characterized by a TCR beta motif of seven or eight highly homologous variants.

The sequenced material came from blood, either unsorted or a sorted T cell fraction (not recorded which). The TCR was taken from a male donor with ankylosing spondylitis. This rearrangement joins TRBV5-6 to TRBJ2-5, with TRBD2 matching over 13 bases. CDR3 in DNA: TGTGCCAGCAGCTTAGGGACTAGCGGGGAAGAGACCCAGTACTTC. Protein sequence: CASSLGTSGEETQYF. Variable domain in full (rest from reference TRBV5-6 and TRBJ2-5): DAGVTQSPTHLIKTRGQQVTLRCSPKSGHDTVSWYQQALGQGPQFIFQYYEEEERQRGNFPDRFSGHQFPNYSSELNVNALLLGDSALYLCASSLGTSGEETQYFGPGTRLLVL.